Following are 18 T cell receptor beta chains from one sample sequenced in a study of blood T cell repertoires in COVID-19 (dated by TCRdb to the early 2020s). The library was obtained by the immunoSEQ multiplex PCR assay. TCRdb re-hosts the immuneACCESS table, in-frame sequences only. Its copies lack some clones; in the studies checked, an unresolved V gene accounts for under half of them, and the cause for the rest is not known. The sample yields hundreds of thousands of clones; 83% were counted once. Together, the top ten hold about 8.9% of the sample. Sequences were obtained from peripheral blood. Receptor source: a woman aged 50 to 60 with acute or convalescent COVID-19.

The chain has TRBV15 and TRBJ2-7; 8 positions agree with TRBD1. The germline gives CDR1 LNHNV, CDR2 YYDKDF (reference sequence). V shed 3 bases, J shed 7 bases, and the junction held 8 bases outside the gene matches. This CDR3 is built from 14 residues. In nucleotides, the CDR3 is TGTGCCACCAGCAGGGACAGGGCTAGCGAGGAGCAGTACTTC. Translation: CATSRDRASEEQYF.

The chain recombines TRBV29-1 with TRBJ2-7; a weak D match, TRBD1 (8 bases). V lost 7 bases and J 1 base, leaving 17 bases between the germline ends. The length of the CDR3 is 14 residues. Germline V CDR1 and CDR2: SQVTM, ANQGSEA. The CDR3 nucleotides read TGCAGCGCGATCAACAGGGGGGGGTCCTACGAGCAGTACTTC. Amino acid sequence: CSAINRGGSYEQYF.

The chain combines TRBV29-1 with TRBJ2-2; 7 nucleotides match TRBD2. The germline CDR1 and CDR2 sequences are SQVTM and ANQGSEA. CDR3 size: 16 residues. Losses at the gene ends were 0 bases for V and 5 bases for J; bases not matched to a gene: 9. The CDR3 coding sequence is TGCAGCGTTGAAGATCCGTGGGAGGGCGGTACCGGGGAGCTGTTTTTT. Encoded protein: CSVEDPWEGGTGELFF.

The rearrangement links TRBV6-1 to TRBJ1-2; D is unclear. Trimming shortened V by 1 base and J by 8 bases, and 5 bases separated the two germline ends. Germline V gives CDR1 MNHNS, CDR2 SASEGT. The CDR3 totals 11 residues. CDR3 protein: CASSEVQGYTF. The CDR3 DNA sequence: TGTGCCAGCAGTGAAGTTCAGGGCTACACCTTC.

The gene calls are TRBV28 and TRBJ1-1, with D perhaps TRBD1 (6 bases). Trimming left V 4 bases short and J 4 bases short, with 10 bases between. Germline values: CDR1 MDHEN, CDR2 SYDVKM. The CDR3 loop spans 13 amino acids. CDR3: CASSSPDSTEAFF. CDR3 coding DNA: TGTGCCAGCAGTTCCCCGGACAGCACTGAAGCTTTCTTT.

A few counts support this clone. This CDR3 reads CASSPTGKLTYEQYF. The DNA of the CDR3 is TGTGCCAGCAGTCCGACAGGGAAACTTACCTACGAGCAGTACTTC. The chain uses TRBV28 and TRBJ2-7; 7 bases map to TRBD1. The V gene end was trimmed by 5 bases and the J gene end by 2 bases; junction bases not matched to a gene: 9. The CDR3 is 15 amino acids. Per germline, CDR1 MDHEN and CDR2 SYDVKM.

The gene calls are TRBV7-2 and TRBJ2-4; D is uncertain. Germline CDR1 reads SGHTA; CDR2 reads FQGNSA. V was clipped by 5 bases and J by 9 bases, with 11 bases between them. The CDR3 contains 12 residues. CDR3: CASSPRSPIQYF. CDR3 coding DNA: TGTGCCAGCAGCCCCCGAAGCCCCATTCAGTACTTC.

The chain uses TRBV27 and TRBJ2-7; 8 nucleotides line up with TRBD2. Germline assignment: CDR1 MNHEY and CDR2 SMNVEV (reference sequence). The CDR3 contains 15 residues. The J segment lost 5 bases and the V segment lost 5 bases, leaving 11 bases of the junction unmatched. Written as DNA, the CDR3 is TGTGCCAGCAGTGGGAGGAGCGGGAGATTTAACGAGCAGTACTTC. Encoded protein: CASSGRSGRFNEQYF.

This rearrangement joins TRBV7-9 to TRBJ2-3; tentatively, D is TRBD2 (5 bases). V shed 5 bases and J shed 0 bases, with 15 bases lying between them. Germline loops: CDR1 SEHNR, CDR2 FQNEAQ (reference sequence). The length of the CDR3 is 16 residues. CDR3 coding DNA: TGTGCCAGCAGCACCTTGAGGGATGATAGCACAGATACGCAGTATTTT. This sequence encodes CASSTLRDDSTDTQYF.

The rearrangement uses TRBV28 and TRBJ2-2, with 7 bases aligning to TRBD1. Losses at the gene ends were 6 bases for V and 6 bases for J; bases not matched to a gene: 16. The germline V gene has CDR1 MDHEN and CDR2 SYDVKM. The CDR3 length is 17 residues. The CDR3 region is CASSPDRDLSNAGELFF. DNA of the CDR3: TGTGCCAGCAGCCCCGACAGGGACCTTTCTAACGCCGGGGAGCTGTTTTTT.

This clone was observed a single time. V usage is TRBV7-6 and J usage is TRBJ2-1, with 7 bases that match TRBD2. CDR3 length equals 18 residues. V lost 2 bases and J lost 5; bases outside the gene matches: 15. Germline V gene sequence: CDR1 SGHVS, CDR2 FNYEAQ. The CDR3 here is CASSLFLFGTKLHNEQFF. The CDR3 bases are TGTGCCAGCAGCTTATTTCTATTCGGGACTAAGCTACACAATGAGCAGTTCTTC.

V gene TRBV3-1 (or the pseudogene TRBV3-2) combines with J gene TRBJ2-5, with D unresolved. CDR3 length equals 13 residues. The ends were cut back, 4 bases at V and 5 bases at J, with 11 bases in the middle. CDR1 and CDR2 (germline): LGHDT, YNNKEL (reference sequence). Here the CDR3 DNA reads TGTGCCAGCAGCCGAAACCTCCGGGAGACCCAGTACTTC. It is translated as CASSRNLRETQYF.

This chain uses TRBV5-6 with TRBJ2-3; 10 nucleotides line up with TRBD2. The CDR3 contains 16 residues. Germline-derived CDR1 and CDR2 are SGHDT and YYEEEE. With V trimmed by 1 base and J by 5 bases, 7 bases remained unmatched. CDR3 coding DNA: TGTGCCAGCAGCTTGAGTACTAGCGGGGTGGGAGATACGCAGTATTTT. This codes for CASSLSTSGVGDTQYF.

The chain carries TRBV18 and TRBJ2-1, with 8 bases that match TRBD1. The CDR3 totals 15 residues. Germline V gene sequence: CDR1 KGHSH, CDR2 LQKENI. The V gene end was trimmed by 4 bases and the J gene end by 1 base; junction bases not matched to a gene: 3. For the CDR3, the DNA is TGTGCCAGCTCACAAGACAGGGGTTCCTACAATGAGCAGTTCTTC. Residues: CASSQDRGSYNEQFF.

The DNA for the CDR3 is TGTGCCAGCAGTGATACAACAACCCTTCCCTACAATGAGCAGTTCTTC. This translates into CASSDTTTLPYNEQFF. The chain couples TRBV25-1 to TRBJ2-1; D unresolved. The CDR3 totals 16 residues. CDR1 and CDR2 (germline): MGHDK, SYGVNS. V was shortened by 3 bases and J by 2 bases, with 14 bases between the two germline ends.

The gene calls are TRBV10-3 and TRBJ2-3; TRBD2 agrees at 9 bases. Trimming took 8 bases from V and 4 from J; bases not matched to a gene: 10. Germline CDR1 is ENHRY and CDR2 is SYGVKD. The CDR3 covers 15 residues. The CDR3 DNA reads TGTGCCATCGGACTTAGCGGGAGAAAATCAGATACGCAGTATTTT. Amino acid sequence: CAIGLSGRKSDTQYF.

J is TRBJ1-5 and V is TRBV4-1; 7 nucleotides match TRBD1. From germline, CDR1 is MGHRA and CDR2 YSYEKL. The length of the CDR3 is 14 residues. J lost 2 bases, V lost 3 bases, and 1 base had no gene match. CDR3 loop: CASSHTGGNQPQHF. CDR3 in DNA: TGCGCCAGCAGCCACACAGGGGGCAATCAGCCCCAGCATTTT.

The J gene is TRBJ2-7, the V gene TRBV6-2 or TRBV6-3; 11 bases match TRBD1. The CDR3 runs to 17 residues. The germline V gene has CDR1 MNHEY and CDR2 SVGEGT. Trimming took 4 bases from V and 2 from J; bases not matched to a gene: 10. CDR3 nucleotide sequence: TGTGCCAGCAGTTGGGACCGGGACAGGGGGTCCCCCTACGAGCAGTACTTC. Protein: CASSWDRDRGSPYEQYF.